This record covers a single T cell receptor (beta chain). The CDR3 contains 16 residues. The V gene's germline CDR1 is KGHSH and CDR2 LQKENI. V lost 1 base to trimming and J lost 2 bases; unmatched junction nucleotides: 4. This record belongs to a study of OX40 agonist ivuxolimab in advanced cancers. Study in general: Three patients, one with hepatocellular carcinoma and two with cutaneous melanoma, responded partially.

With baseline, cycle 4 day 1, and cycle 7 day 1 as timepoints, blood was sampled. Profiling relied on immunoSEQ multiplex PCR, and the TCRdb table lists in-frame clones only, not all of them. This sample yields around 57,000 clones, of which roughly 84% are seen a single time; roughly 0.47% belongs to the top ten. The starting material was CD4+ or CD8+ T cells sorted from blood, obtained in a trial of the OX40 agonist ivuxolimab. This sequence originates from an adult with an advanced solid tumor such as melanoma, head and neck, liver or kidney cancer. The chain uses TRBV18 and TRBJ2-2; 7 bases are shared with TRBD2. The CDR3 DNA follows: TGTGCCAGCTCACCACTGACTAGCTCAAACACCGGGGAGCTGTTTTTT. Translated: CASSPLTSSNTGELFF.